This entry features one T cell receptor beta chain sequence. As yet, its antigen is unknown. Specified time point: cycle 4 day 1 (C4D1), after 5 to 7 weeks of nivolumab. Relapses following autologous stem cell transplantation were seen in all patients, with brentuximab vedotin exposure varying. Using magnetic negative selection, the CD4+ T cells were separated out of thawed PBMCs. The source of the sample is a study of PD-1 blockade in classical Hodgkin lymphoma. Study conclusions and caveats: Diversity similar to that of newly diagnosed patients was seen at baseline in complete responders. Patients who began taking nivolumab under 1 year after ASCT were left out. The causes of the repertoire differences, possibly disease activity or prior therapy, remain undefined.

This CDR3 is built from 11 residues. The V end lost 7 bases, the J end lost 8 bases, and 11 bases lay between the germline ends. Germline V gene sequence: CDR1 MNHEY, CDR2 SVGAGI. Data came from immunoSEQ multiplex PCR; TCRdb stores just in-frame clones and leaves some out. The table records approximately 29,000 clones, 65% to 80% of them present only once. The sample consisted of CD4+ T cells from blood, taken before the fourth cycle of nivolumab. This sequence joins TRBV6-5 and TRBJ1-2; D gene unclear. The receptor was derived from a human donor with classical Hodgkin lymphoma. CDR3 sequence (DNA): TGTGCCAGCACTAGCGGGTACGGCTACACCTTC. This gives the protein CASTSGYGYTF.